This record concerns one T cell receptor beta chain sequence. No antigen is known for it. Pregnant or lactating patients were excluded, as were those with uncontrolled infection or other autoimmune disease. Out of approximately 10 ml of fresh peripheral blood came the PBMCs. TCR beta CDR3 region amplification was performed from RNA transcripts. The HTBI primer set was used in a first-round RT-PCR of the TCR CDR3. In TCRdb, the multiplex PCR reads were re-called with MiXCR into one record per CDR3 protein. The repertoire has 250,000 to 400,000 distinct CDR3 sequences, roughly 15% of them found once; the top ten carry 34%. The sample is drawn from a study of T cells in Graves' hyperthyroidism and ophthalmopathy. Study findings and constraints: From stable hyperthyroidism, ophthalmopathy was separated by a 13 V-J model. Blood also showed most of the thyroid clonotypes that were expanded above 0.001.

This receptor was taken from a woman aged 35 to 49 with Graves' ophthalmopathy. Sequencing was carried out using blood.

The CDR3 loop reads CAGRGGNSPLHF. CDR3 in DNA: TGTGCCGGAAGGGGGGGCAATTCACCCCTCCACTTT. The chain recombines TRBV30 with TRBJ1-6; TRBD1 is a possible D gene (6 bases). Per the germline V gene, CDR1 is GTSNPN and CDR2 is SVGIG (reference sequence). V was clipped by 8 bases and J by 7 bases, with 12 bases between them. The CDR3 is 12 residues long.